Described below is a single T cell receptor beta chain sequence and its context. This sample is drawn from a study of OX40 agonist ivuxolimab in advanced cancers. Blood samples were obtained at baseline, cycle 4 day 1, and cycle 7 day 1. Sequencing was performed with immunoSEQ multiplex PCR; in TCRdb, only in-frame clones are kept and a portion is missing. The profile covers about 62,000 clones, with around 85% appearing a single time and more than 3% taken by the ten largest. Germline values: CDR1 SNHLY, CDR2 FYNNEI. The CDR3 is made up of 11 amino acids. The V end lost 3 bases, the J end lost 6 bases, and 6 bases lay between the germline ends.

This chain links TRBV2 with TRBJ2-7, with D hard to call. The starting material was CD4+ or CD8+ T cells sorted from blood, obtained in a trial of the OX40 agonist ivuxolimab. The TCR sequence derives from an adult with an advanced solid tumor such as melanoma, head and neck, liver or kidney cancer. In DNA, the CDR3 is TGTGCCAGCAGTGACCCCGGCGAGCAGTACTTC. This codes for CASSDPGEQYF.